Listed below are T cell receptor beta chains from one sample, sequenced in a study of beta chain features in type 1 diabetes. Clones were read by immunoSEQ multiplex PCR, and TCRdb kept only the in-frame ones, dropping some. The sample consists of around 260,000 clones, about 23% of them appearing once. The sequenced sample was naive CD4+ T cells from blood. The receptor source for this set is a young woman with type 1 diabetes. Both conserved end residues are part of each CDR3. D genes are given only for firm matches. Expanded clones get a size class; other rows say once, few or many, or leave the size out.

size: -
D: -
V: TRBV6-6
J: TRBJ1-2
CDR3: CASNGQTYNYGYTF
DNA: TGTGCCAGCAATGGGCAGACGTATAACTATGGCTACACCTTC

size: -
D: TRBD2
V: TRBV7-7
J: TRBJ2-7
CDR3: CASSLLGLDSEQYF
DNA: TGTGCTAGCAGCCTCCTCGGACTAGATTCCGAGCAGTACTTC

size: -
D: TRBD2
V: TRBV5-4
J: TRBJ2-5
CDR3: CASSLSTSGRTETQYF
DNA: TGTGCCAGCAGCTTGTCGACTAGCGGGAGAACAGAGACCCAGTACTTC

size: few
D: -
V: TRBV30
J: TRBJ1-1
CDR3: CAWRNRVNTEAFF
DNA: TGTGCCTGGAGGAACAGGGTGAACACTGAAGCTTTCTTT

size: -
D: TRBD2
V: TRBV4-1
J: TRBJ2-7
CDR3: CASSAIPSGYEQYF
DNA: TGCGCCAGCAGCGCCATCCCTAGCGGCTACGAGCAGTACTTC

size: -
D: TRBD2
V: TRBV4-1
J: TRBJ2-1
CDR3: CASSQPASGNYNEQFF
DNA: TGCGCCAGCAGCCAACCAGCTAGCGGGAACTACAATGAGCAGTTCTTC

size: few
D: -
V: TRBV13
J: TRBJ1-2
CDR3: CASSLEPGVNYGYTF
DNA: TGTGCCAGCAGCTTAGAGCCCGGGGTTAACTATGGCTACACCTTC

size: -
D: -
V: TRBV29-1
J: TRBJ1-2
CDR3: CSVDQGYGYTF
DNA: TGCAGCGTGGACCAGGGCTATGGCTACACCTTC

size: -
D: -
V: TRBV30
J: TRBJ2-1
CDR3: CAWRLTGLTSSYNEQFF
DNA: TGTGCCTGGAGGCTGACCGGACTCACGAGCTCCTACAATGAGCAGTTCTTC

size: -
D: -
V: TRBV18
J: TRBJ1-1
CDR3: CASSQKMGGDTEAFF
DNA: TGTGCCAGCTCCCAAAAAATGGGGGGGGACACTGAAGCTTTCTTT

size: -
D: TRBD2
V: TRBV2
J: TRBJ2-7
CDR3: CASSSGLVDEQYF
DNA: TGTGCCAGCAGTTCGGGACTAGTAGACGAGCAGTACTTC

size: -
D: -
V: TRBV29-1
J: TRBJ2-7
CDR3: CSALMYVRGVYEQYF
DNA: TGCAGCGCCCTTATGTATGTCAGGGGGGTCTACGAGCAGTACTTC

size: few
D: -
V: TRBV18
J: TRBJ2-2
CDR3: CASSPTGGHTGELFF
DNA: TGTGCCAGCTCACCTACGGGGGGCCACACCGGGGAGCTGTTTTTT

size: -
D: -
V: TRBV20-1
J: TRBJ1-1
CDR3: CSASKLAFF
DNA: TGCAGTGCTTCAAAGCTGGCTTTCTTT

size: few
D: TRBD2
V: TRBV13
J: TRBJ2-1
CDR3: CASSSLSRLAEFYNEQFF
DNA: TGTGCCAGCAGCTCCCTTTCTAGACTAGCGGAATTCTACAATGAGCAGTTCTTC

size: -
D: -
V: TRBV5-1
J: TRBJ2-5
CDR3: CASSPAGGTETQYF
DNA: TGCGCCAGCAGCCCGGCCGGCGGGACAGAGACCCAGTACTTC

size: -
D: -
V: TRBV6-1
J: TRBJ1-1
CDR3: CASSEGGRDTEAFF
DNA: TGTGCCAGCAGTGAAGGGGGCCGGGACACTGAAGCTTTCTTT

size: few
D: -
V: TRBV10-2
J: TRBJ2-6
CDR3: CASRLTGGGGANVLTF
DNA: TGCGCCAGCAGGCTAACAGGGGGGGGTGGGGCCAACGTCCTGACTTTC